One sample yielded the 26 T cell receptor beta chains listed below, sequenced in a study of T cell changes during pregnancy in multiple sclerosis (dated by TCRdb to the late 2010s). Libraries were constructed by the immunoSEQ multiplex PCR assay. TCRdb limited this immuneACCESS table to in-frame rearrangements with V and J called. A share of clones is missing; checked studies link under half to unresolved V genes, and the rest is unexplained. This sample comprises around 40,000 clones, around 94% of them detected only once. The ten largest make up around 8.3% of the sample. This specimen consisted of CD8+ T cells from peripheral blood mononuclear cells, obtained in the third trimester of pregnancy. These receptors all come from a female donor with multiple sclerosis, enrolled in a pregnancy study.

The gene calls are TRBV4-1 and TRBJ1-5, with no clear D. In germline, CDR1 is MGHRA, CDR2 YSYEKL. Trimming pared 0 bases from V and 6 bases from J, leaving 9 bases between. The CDR3 length is 14 residues. Written as DNA, the CDR3 is TGCGCCAGCAGCCAAGATTGGGCTGGTCAGCCCCAGCATTTT. It codes for CASSQDWAGQPQHF.

The chain uses TRBV9 and TRBJ1-1, with a weak D call TRBD1 (6 bases). Trimming cost V 0 bases and J 2 bases, with 8 bases left between them. In germline, CDR1 is SGDLS, CDR2 YYNGEE. This CDR3 comprises 14 residues. The CDR3 sequence is CASSVAGDNTEAFF. DNA of the CDR3: TGTGCCAGCAGCGTAGCAGGGGATAACACTGAAGCTTTCTTT.

The chain joins TRBV13 to TRBJ2-1; 9 bases align to TRBD2. Germline assignment: CDR1 PRHDT and CDR2 FYEKMQ (reference sequence). Trimming took 6 bases from V and 5 from J; bases not matched to a gene: 8. There are 15 residues in the CDR3. CDR3 protein: CASSSIAGVNNEQFF. As DNA, the CDR3 is TGTGCCAGCAGTTCAATAGCGGGGGTAAACAATGAGCAGTTCTTC. The full variable domain, with the rest looked up from reference TRBV13 and TRBJ2-1, is AAGVIQSPRHLIKEKRETATLKCYPIPRHDTVYWYQQGPGQDPQFLISFYEKMQSDKGSIPDRFSAQQFSDYHSELNMSSLELGDSALYFCASSSIAGVNNEQFFGPGTRLTVL.

This CDR3 reads CASSSGQGGNEQFF. The CDR3 DNA is TGTGCCAGCAGCTCAGGACAGGGCGGCAATGAGCAGTTCTTC. The J gene is TRBJ2-1, the V gene TRBV11-1; 8 nucleotides line up with TRBD1. Germline V gene sequence: CDR1 SGHAT, CDR2 FQDESV (reference sequence). J was trimmed by 6 bases and V by 4 bases; bases with no gene match: 5. The CDR3 is made up of 14 amino acids.

This clone was seen just once. The V call is TRBV2, the J call TRBJ2-7, with TRBD1 matching over 9 bases. The CDR3 contains 13 residues. Per the germline V gene, CDR1 is SNHLY and CDR2 is FYNNEI. J was trimmed by 6 bases and V by 7 bases; bases with no gene match: 7. The DNA of the CDR3 is TGTGCCAGCACTGGAGGGACAGGGAGCGAGCAGTACTTC. Translation gives CASTGGTGSEQYF.

The rearrangement links TRBV9 to TRBJ1-2; 10 bases agree with TRBD1. Losses at the gene ends were 4 bases for V and 5 bases for J; bases not matched to a gene: 8. This CDR3 comprises 15 residues. Germline loops: CDR1 SGDLS, CDR2 YYNGEE. CDR3 loop: CASSKRDRGVYGYTF. CDR3 coding DNA: TGTGCCAGCAGCAAACGGGACAGGGGAGTTTATGGCTACACCTTC.

V usage is TRBV6-1 and J usage is TRBJ2-1; perhaps TRBD2 as D (7 bases). The CDR3 extends over 18 amino acids. The V gene lost 2 bases and the J gene lost 0 bases, with 17 bases spanning the gap. CDR1 and CDR2 (germline): MNHNS, SASEGT. The DNA of the CDR3 is TGTGCCAGCAGTGAATGGGGGGCTAGCGGTAGCTCCTACAATGAGCAGTTCTTC. Translated: CASSEWGASGSSYNEQFF.

The CDR3 loop reads CASSPWTGVSYTF. CDR3 in DNA: TGTGCCAGTAGTCCCTGGACAGGGGTATCCTACACCTTC. The chain combines TRBV19 with TRBJ1-2; 9 positions agree with TRBD1. The ends lost 5 bases at V and 10 bases at J; junction bases unmatched: 8. Germline V gives CDR1 LNHDA, CDR2 SQIVND (reference sequence). CDR3 length: 13 amino acids.

This chain links TRBV9 with TRBJ1-1; D perhaps matches TRBD1 (5 bases). Trimming stripped 4 bases from V and 3 bases from J, with 16 bases between. This CDR3 region has 15 residues. Germline V gene lookup returns CDR1 SGDLS and CDR2 YYNGEE. In nucleotides, the CDR3 is TGTGCCAGCAGCACTTCCGCGCGGGGGGACACTGAAGCTTTCTTT. Translated: CASSTSARGDTEAFF.

This clone appeared a single time. J is TRBJ2-7 and V is TRBV7-8; the match to TRBD1 covers 10 bases. CDR1 SGHVS and CDR2 FQNEAQ come from the germline V gene. The J segment lost 7 bases and the V segment lost 5 bases, leaving 8 bases of the junction unmatched. The CDR3 has 14 amino acids. For the CDR3, the DNA is TGTGCCAGCAGCACCGGGACAGGGGCGTGGGAGCAGTACTTC. It yields the protein CASSTGTGAWEQYF.

In its sample, this clone was seen a few times. This chain joins TRBV7-3 and TRBJ2-1, with D tentatively TRBD1 (5 bases). The germline CDR1 and CDR2 sequences are SGHTA and FQGTGA. CDR3 length equals 15 residues. Trimming left V 5 bases short and J 6 bases short, with 17 bases between. The CDR3 region has the DNA TGTGCCAGCAGCCCTACAGGTTTTGATGGCAATGAGCAGTTCTTC. This gives the protein CASSPTGFDGNEQFF.

V is TRBV19 and J is TRBJ1-5; a weak D match, TRBD1 (5 bases). Trimming removed 3 bases from V and 4 bases from J, with 13 bases in between. The CDR3 runs 15 residues. The germline CDR1 and CDR2 sequences are LNHDA and SQIVND (reference sequence). CDR3 protein: CASSIFSGGNQPQHF. CDR3 coding DNA: TGTGCCAGTAGTATCTTTAGTGGGGGGAATCAGCCCCAGCATTTT. The complete variable domain, with remaining parts taken from reference TRBV19 and TRBJ1-5, reads DGGITQSPKYLFRKEGQNVTLSCEQNLNHDAMYWYRQDPGQGLRLIYYSQIVNDFQKGDIAEGYSVSREKKESFPLTVTSAQKNPTAFYLCASSIFSGGNQPQHFGDGTRLSIL.

The gene calls are TRBV4-1 and TRBJ2-7, with TRBD1 identical over 9 bases. Germline trimming cut 0 bases from V and 4 bases from J; bases unmatched to any gene: 7. Germline assignment: CDR1 MGHRA and CDR2 YSYEKL. The length of the CDR3 is 16 residues. In DNA, the CDR3 is TGCGCCAGCAGCCAAGAATCTGGGACAGGGTTTTACGAGCAGTACTTC. Translated: CASSQESGTGFYEQYF.

The chain recombines TRBV19 with TRBJ2-1; D remains ambiguous. The CDR3 totals 11 residues. CDR1 is LNHDA and CDR2 is SQIVND in the germline V gene (reference sequence). The V gene lost 4 bases and the J gene lost 7 bases, with 5 bases spanning the gap. In DNA form, the CDR3 reads TGTGCCAGTAGTAATATTAATGAGCAGTTCTTC. Translating gives CASSNINEQFF.

The rearrangement links TRBV6-5 to TRBJ2-5; D perhaps matches TRBD2 (6 bases). CDR1 and CDR2 (germline): MNHEY, SVGAGI. The CDR3 runs to 15 residues. Between the trimmed V and J ends, which lost 6 bases and 5 bases, there was a span of 19 bases. The CDR3 is CASRRGGKIRETQYF. In DNA, the CDR3 is TGTGCCAGCAGACGTGGGGGGAAAATCAGGGAGACCCAGTACTTC.

The V call is TRBV6-1, the J call TRBJ2-5, with 10 bases fitting TRBD2. The CDR3 is 15 amino acids. Germline loops: CDR1 MNHNS, CDR2 SASEGT. The trim removed 4 bases at V and 0 bases at J, leaving 2 bases unmatched. The CDR3, as DNA: TGTGCCAGCAGTGGGCTAGCGGGGGACCAAGAGACCCAGTACTTC. Translated: CASSGLAGDQETQYF.

The chain has TRBV7-8 and TRBJ2-1, with 11 bases aligning to TRBD2. V dropped 5 bases and J dropped 8; count of bases not matched to a gene: 14. The CDR3 consists of 17 residues. Germline CDR1 and CDR2: SGHVS and FQNEAQ. This CDR3 is CASSGPVIAGGWDEQFF. Here the CDR3 DNA reads TGTGCCAGCAGCGGTCCCGTGATAGCGGGGGGGTGGGATGAGCAGTTCTTC.

Written as DNA, the CDR3 is TGTGCCAGCAGCCAAGATCCGGGGGGTGGGGCTACGCAGCAGTACTTC. It codes for CASSQDPGGGATQQYF. The chain uses TRBV4-2 and TRBJ2-7, with 7 nucleotides matching TRBD2. The V segment lost 0 bases and the J segment 8 bases; nucleotides outside the gene matches: 13. The CDR3 covers 16 residues. Looked up from germline, CDR1 is LGHNA and CDR2 is YNFKEQ.

This clone has only one observation. This chain connects TRBV5-6 to TRBJ2-5; 10 positions match TRBD2. CDR3 size: 14 residues. V lost 4 bases, J lost 4 bases, and 4 bases stayed unmatched. Per the germline V gene, CDR1 is SGHDT and CDR2 is YYEEEE. Written as DNA, the CDR3 is TGTGCCAGCAGCCGAGCGGGGGGGCGAGAGACCCAGTACTTC. As protein: CASSRAGGRETQYF.

DNA for the CDR3: TGTGCCAGCAGCCTAGCGGGGGCCAAAAACATTCAGTACTTC. Amino acid sequence: CASSLAGAKNIQYF. The chain is built from TRBV27 and TRBJ2-4; TRBD2 matches at 9 bases. Germline trimming cut 6 bases from V and 1 base from J; bases unmatched to any gene: 1. Germline V gene sequence: CDR1 MNHEY, CDR2 SMNVEV (reference sequence). This CDR3 has 14 amino acids.

With regard to this clone: The identical CDR3 is also encoded by other nucleotide sequences in the sample. The gene calls are TRBV6-5 and TRBJ2-5; D gene unclear. V lost 3 bases and J lost 5, with 10 bases in between. This CDR3 spans 13 amino acids. From germline, CDR1 is MNHEY and CDR2 SVGAGI. The CDR3 sequence is CASSYGPRETQYF. The CDR3 DNA reads TGTGCCAGCAGTTATGGCCCGAGGGAGACCCAGTACTTC.

This chain's CDR3 is CSVVGQSSYEQYF. In DNA form, the CDR3 reads TGCAGCGTTGTAGGACAAAGCTCCTACGAGCAGTACTTC. This chain links TRBV29-1 with TRBJ2-7; possibly TRBD1 for D (5 bases). The CDR3 consists of 13 residues. Germline V lookup: CDR1 SQVTM, CDR2 ANQGSEA. The V end was cut by 4 bases, the J end by 0 bases, with 10 bases between.

The V call is TRBV4-1, the J call TRBJ2-3, with TRBD2 matching 7 bases. Germline V gene lookup returns CDR1 MGHRA and CDR2 YSYEKL. V was clipped by 3 bases and J by 4 bases; unmatched bases: 4. This CDR3 is 14 amino acids long. The CDR3, as DNA: TGCGCCAGCAGCCAGGGAGGGTTCCCAGATACGCAGTATTTT. It specifies CASSQGGFPDTQYF.

The genes are TRBV13 and TRBJ2-5; D gene unclear. V lost 10 bases, J lost 4 bases, and 13 bases lay in between. The CDR3 has 12 residues. Germline V lookup: CDR1 PRHDT, CDR2 FYEKMQ (reference sequence). As DNA, the CDR3 is TGTGCCACTACCTTGGCGGCAGAGACCCAGTACTTC. It is translated as CATTLAAETQYF.

The chain is built from TRBV9 and TRBJ2-7; perhaps TRBD1 as D (5 bases). CDR3 length equals 14 residues. The V gene's germline CDR1 is SGDLS and CDR2 YYNGEE. With 0 bases removed from V and 3 bases from J, the gap between germline ends came to 10 bases. CDR3 loop: CASSVAVGLYEQYF. DNA of the CDR3: TGTGCCAGCAGCGTAGCTGTGGGGCTCTACGAGCAGTACTTC.

The chain joins TRBV5-5 to TRBJ2-7, with 8 bases aligning to TRBD1. The V gene end was trimmed by 4 bases and the J gene end by 0 bases; junction bases not matched to a gene: 6. CDR3 length: 15 residues. Germline V lookup: CDR1 SGHKS, CDR2 YYEKEE (reference sequence). The CDR3 nucleotides read TGTGCCAGCAGCCGCCCTGACAGGGGCTCCTACGAGCAGTACTTC. Translation gives CASSRPDRGSYEQYF.